This is a list of T cell receptor beta chains from one sample in a study of cytomegalovirus exposure and HLA in healthy donors. The assay was immunoSEQ multiplex PCR, and TCRdb's table has in-frame clones only and misses some. The table lists approximately 99,000 clones, approximately 96% of them singletons. The sample comprised PBMCs. Every receptor here comes from a woman in her late teens or twenties in good health and CMV-seronegative. CDR3s include the opening cysteine and the closing phenylalanine or tryptophan. A D gene is named only where the DNA matches it firmly. Rows may omit the clone size; those that give it use once, few, many or a size class.

D: -; J: TRBJ1-3; size: -; V: TRBV19; DNA: TGTGCCAGTAGTATGAGGCTCAGCTCTGGAAACACCATATATTTT; CDR3: CASSMRLSSGNTIYF
D: TRBD2; J: TRBJ2-1; size: -; V: TRBV6-5; DNA: TGTGCCAGCAGTTACGGACTAGCGGGGGGTTATGAGCAGTTCTTC; CDR3: CASSYGLAGGYEQFF
D: -; J: TRBJ2-1; size: -; V: TRBV5-4; DNA: TGTGCCAGCAGCTTAGGAGGGGCAAGGGGTGAGCAGTTCTTC; CDR3: CASSLGGARGEQFF
D: -; J: TRBJ1-2; size: -; V: TRBV7-2; DNA: TGTGCCAGCAGCCCCGACGACCAGGGTTTCTATGGCTACACCTTC; CDR3: CASSPDDQGFYGYTF
D: -; J: TRBJ2-3; size: -; V: TRBV28; DNA: TGTGCCAGCAGTTCGGAAGACTTGCACACAGATACGCAGTATTTT; CDR3: CASSSEDLHTDTQYF
D: -; J: TRBJ2-3; size: -; V: TRBV7-9; DNA: TGTGCCAGCAGCTTATTAGGGGTCGCAGATACGCAGTATTTT; CDR3: CASSLLGVADTQYF
D: TRBD1; J: TRBJ2-7; size: -; V: TRBV27; DNA: TGTGCCAGCAGTTTAACGACAGGGGTCTCCTACGAGCAGTACTTC; CDR3: CASSLTTGVSYEQYF
D: TRBD1; J: TRBJ2-7; size: -; V: TRBV28; DNA: TGTGCCAGCAGAAACCCGGGACAGGGTAGCTACGAGCAGTACTTC; CDR3: CASRNPGQGSYEQYF
D: -; J: TRBJ2-3; size: once; V: TRBV14; DNA: TGTGCCAGCAGCCAAGCCGGGGTCGATACGCAGTATTTT; CDR3: CASSQAGVDTQYF
D: -; J: TRBJ1-2; size: -; V: TRBV18; DNA: TGTGCCAGCTCACCGAACACCTCCTACTATGGCTACACCTTC; CDR3: CASSPNTSYYGYTF
D: -; J: TRBJ1-6; size: -; V: TRBV19; DNA: TGTGCCAGTACCGCAGGGGCAGGGGATTCACCCCTCCACTTT; CDR3: CASTAGAGDSPLHF
D: TRBD2; J: TRBJ2-3; size: -; V: TRBV7-9; DNA: TGTGCCAGCAGCTTGCGGGGGAAGGCGCAGTATTTT; CDR3: CASSLRGKAQYF
D: -; J: TRBJ2-1; size: -; V: TRBV15; DNA: TGTGCCACCAGCAGAGACCTAGGGGTCAATGAGCAGTTCTTC; CDR3: CATSRDLGVNEQFF
D: TRBD2; J: TRBJ2-1; size: -; V: TRBV19; DNA: TGTGCCAGTAAGAGGGCGGGACTAGCCAACAATGAGCAGTTCTTC; CDR3: CASKRAGLANNEQFF
D: -; J: TRBJ2-2; size: -; V: TRBV6-6; DNA: TGTGCCAGCAGTTTTACTCGGAGGAACACCGGGGAGCTGTTTTTT; CDR3: CASSFTRRNTGELFF
D: -; J: TRBJ1-1; size: -; V: TRBV6-6; DNA: TGTGCCAGCAGTGGCCGCTGGCTGAACACTGAAGCTTTCTTT; CDR3: CASSGRWLNTEAFF
D: -; J: TRBJ2-1; size: -; V: TRBV7-3; DNA: TGTGCCAGCAGCTTATCCGCGGACAATGAGCAGTTCTTC; CDR3: CASSLSADNEQFF
D: TRBD1; J: TRBJ2-7; size: once; V: TRBV11-2; DNA: TGTGCCAGCAGCCTCTTGCGACAGGGGGGCGAGCAGTACTTC; CDR3: CASSLLRQGGEQYF
D: TRBD1; J: TRBJ1-1; size: -; V: TRBV5-1; DNA: TGCGCCAGCAGCTTGGCCCAGACAGGGGGTCTTGAAGCTTTCTTT; CDR3: CASSLAQTGGLEAFF
D: -; J: TRBJ1-1; size: -; V: TRBV28; DNA: TGTGCCAGCAGTTTCTTTAGGGGTAGAAAGGCTTTCTTT; CDR3: CASSFFRGRKAFF
D: -; J: TRBJ2-2; size: -; V: TRBV18; DNA: TGTGCCAGCTTGAGACAGCCCTCGAACACCGGGGAGCTGTTTTTT; CDR3: CASLRQPSNTGELFF
D: -; J: TRBJ1-1; size: once; V: TRBV5-1; DNA: TGCGCCAGCAGCTTGGGCAGCGAGAGACCGAACACTGAAGCTTTCTTT; CDR3: CASSLGSERPNTEAFF
D: TRBD1; J: TRBJ1-5; size: -; V: TRBV2; DNA: TGTGCCAGCAGTGCAACAGGGGAGTGGCAGCCCCAGCATTTT; CDR3: CASSATGEWQPQHF
D: TRBD1; J: TRBJ1-1; size: -; V: TRBV11-2; DNA: TGTGCCAGCAGCTTAGGGGGGACAGTCCGGAACACTGAAGCTTTCTTT; CDR3: CASSLGGTVRNTEAFF
D: -; J: TRBJ1-1; size: -; V: TRBV6-6; DNA: TGTGCCAGCAGTTACTCAGGGGTTGGCACTGAAGCTTTCTTT; CDR3: CASSYSGVGTEAFF
D: -; J: TRBJ2-7; size: once; V: TRBV6-5; DNA: TGTGCCAGCAGTTTATCGAGACTGGGGGGAGAGCAGTACTTC; CDR3: CASSLSRLGGEQYF
D: TRBD1; J: TRBJ2-5; size: -; V: TRBV28; DNA: TGTGCCACCCAGGGGGTGGGCCTACCCACGGAGACCCAGTACTTC; CDR3: CATQGVGLPTETQYF
D: TRBD1; J: TRBJ2-7; size: -; V: TRBV7-2; DNA: TGTGCCAGCAGCTTAGCGGCAGGGGGCTACGAGCAGTACTTC; CDR3: CASSLAAGGYEQYF
D: TRBD2; J: TRBJ2-1; size: -; V: TRBV7-6; DNA: TGTGCCAGCAGCTTAGTGGCGTCGAGGCGGGGGAATGAGCAGTTCTTC; CDR3: CASSLVASRRGNEQFF
D: -; J: TRBJ2-7; size: -; V: TRBV5-4; DNA: TGTGCCAGCAGCTTGTTCGACGAGCAGTACTTC; CDR3: CASSLFDEQYF
D: -; J: TRBJ2-3; size: -; V: TRBV29-1; DNA: TGCAGCGTTGAGCAGGGGTTGAAAACAGATACGCAGTATTTT; CDR3: CSVEQGLKTDTQYF
D: -; J: TRBJ2-7; size: -; V: TRBV9; DNA: TGTGCCAGCAGTGCCCAGCCCGCTAGAGAGCAGTACTTC; CDR3: CASSAQPAREQYF